Detailed here is one T cell receptor beta chain. This clonotype occurred a few times. Its antigen specificity is not known. No base-level quality is on record; no much larger clone is a single base apart. Library construction relied on RT-PCR. Instrument on record: Illumina HiSeq 2500. In-frame beta chains were kept once TCRdb had trimmed the public reads at Q25 with fastp and called clones with MiXCR. One record per CDR3 amino acid sequence lists the most common genes and DNA. For this sample the table gives over 800,000 distinct CDR3 sequences, of which around 20% were detected only once. The ten largest clones add up to about a tenth of the sample. The sample is drawn from a study of response to subunit inactivated influenza vaccine (dated by TCRdb to 2016 to 2019). A note on the overall study: Deep quantitative T cell receptor repertoire profiling was used in the study to track responses to a trivalent subunit inactivated influenza vaccine. The study at large found these results: The authors suggested that each seasonal influenza vaccination may recruit only a limited number of new T cells.

CDR1 and CDR2, per the germline V gene (reference sequence), are SEHNR and FQNEAQ. Including cysteine and phenylalanine, the CDR3 has 16 amino acids. The only DNA kept is the CDR3, 48 bases in frame from the first base. V is shortened by 1 base, J by 1 base, and the region joining them spans 14 bases. This material consisted of PBMCs from blood, taken less than 6 days after vaccination. This clonotype originated in a man aged 50 to 60 who received an inactivated influenza vaccine. Donor details come from another sample of the same person, matched by shared clones. The V and J segments used are TRBV7-9 and TRBJ2-7; the D gene lacks a confident call. The bases are TGTGCCAGCAGCTTAGGGGTAGGTCACAAGTCCTACGAGCAGTACTTC. Its translation reads: CASSLGVGHKSYEQYF.